What follows is one T cell receptor (beta chain) and its context. Antigen: not known. The data stem from a study of T-cell memory formation after mild COVID-19. Study summary: For the most part, TCR clusters were specific to one donor. Overall study results and limits: Proof of SARS-CoV-2 specificity was absent for the second-wave clones that crested on day 37. CD4+ clones that contracted lay mainly in CM and EM; CD8+ ones lay in EMRA. Clones contracting day 15 to 85 were balanced CD4/CD8; later expanders leaned CD4+.

TCRdb passed the 5' RACE reads through MiXCR, listing each CDR3 protein once. The data contain under 300,000 distinct CDR3 sequences, over 15% of them singletons. Germline CDR1 reads KGHDR; CDR2 reads SFDVKD. The CDR3 has 15 amino acids. V gave up 2 bases and J gave up 4 bases, with 11 bases separating them. This receptor was identified in a man aged 18 to 30 who had mild COVID-19 (a few samples of this study predate the infection). Cell type and time point are not known. The rearrangement uses TRBV24-1 and TRBJ1-5; tentatively, D is TRBD1 (6 bases). Specimen: PBMCs or a T cell subset sorted from them (not recorded which). CDR3 nucleotides: TGTGCCACCAGTGATTCTGGACAGCTTAATCAGCCCCAGCATTTT. Protein: CATSDSGQLNQPQHF.